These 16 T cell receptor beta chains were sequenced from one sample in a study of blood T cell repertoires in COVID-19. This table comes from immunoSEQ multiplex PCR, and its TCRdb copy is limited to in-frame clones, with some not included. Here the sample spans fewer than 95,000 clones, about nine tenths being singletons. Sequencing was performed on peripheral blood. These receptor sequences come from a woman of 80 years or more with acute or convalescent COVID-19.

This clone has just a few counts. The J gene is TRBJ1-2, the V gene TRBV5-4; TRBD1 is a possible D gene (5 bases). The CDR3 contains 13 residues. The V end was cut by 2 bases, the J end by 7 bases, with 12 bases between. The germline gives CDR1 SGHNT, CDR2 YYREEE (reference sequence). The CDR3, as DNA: TGTGCCAGCAGCTTCTCGGGGGTGCGTGGCTACACCTTC. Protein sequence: CASSFSGVRGYTF.

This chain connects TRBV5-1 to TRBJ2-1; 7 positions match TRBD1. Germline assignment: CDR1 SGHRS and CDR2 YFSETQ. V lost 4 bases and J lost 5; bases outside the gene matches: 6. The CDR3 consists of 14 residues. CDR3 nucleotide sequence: TGCGCCAGCAGCCCCGATACAGGGGACAATGAGCAGTTCTTC. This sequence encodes CASSPDTGDNEQFF.

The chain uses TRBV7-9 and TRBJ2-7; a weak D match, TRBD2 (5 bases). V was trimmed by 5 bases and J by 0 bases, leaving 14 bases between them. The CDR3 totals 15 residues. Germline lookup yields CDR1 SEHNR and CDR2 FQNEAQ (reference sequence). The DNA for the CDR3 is TGTGCCAGCAGCGGCTCCGGGATCAGCTCCTACGAGCAGTACTTC. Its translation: CASSGSGISSYEQYF. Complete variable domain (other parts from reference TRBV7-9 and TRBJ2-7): DTGVSQNPRHKITKRGQNVTFRCDPISEHNRLYWYRQTLGQGPEFLTYFQNEAQLEKSRLLSDRFSAERPKGSFSTLEIQRTEQGDSAMYLCASSGSGISSYEQYFGPGTRLTVT.

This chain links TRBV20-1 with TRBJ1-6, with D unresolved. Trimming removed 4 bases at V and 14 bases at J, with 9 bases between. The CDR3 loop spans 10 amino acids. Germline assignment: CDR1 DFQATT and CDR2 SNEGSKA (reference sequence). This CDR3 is CSAMTQALHF. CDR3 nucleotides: TGCAGTGCTATGACCCAGGCCCTCCACTTT.

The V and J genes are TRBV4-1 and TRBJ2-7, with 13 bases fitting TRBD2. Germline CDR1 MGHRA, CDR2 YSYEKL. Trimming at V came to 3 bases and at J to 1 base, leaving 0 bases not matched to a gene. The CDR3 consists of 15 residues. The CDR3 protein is CASSQGLAGSYEQYF. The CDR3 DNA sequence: TGCGCCAGCAGCCAGGGACTAGCGGGATCCTACGAGCAGTACTTC.

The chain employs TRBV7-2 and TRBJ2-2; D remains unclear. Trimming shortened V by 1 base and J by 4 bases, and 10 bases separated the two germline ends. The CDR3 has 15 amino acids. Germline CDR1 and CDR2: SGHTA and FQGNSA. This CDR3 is CASSLVATTTGELFF. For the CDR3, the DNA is TGTGCCAGCAGCTTAGTTGCGACAACCACCGGGGAGCTGTTTTTT.

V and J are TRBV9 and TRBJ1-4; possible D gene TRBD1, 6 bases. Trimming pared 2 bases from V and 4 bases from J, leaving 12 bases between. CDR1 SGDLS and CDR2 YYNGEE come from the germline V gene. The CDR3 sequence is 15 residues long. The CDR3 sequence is CASSVRGGGNEKLFF. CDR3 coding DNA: TGTGCCAGCAGCGTCCGGGGAGGGGGTAATGAAAAACTGTTTTTT.

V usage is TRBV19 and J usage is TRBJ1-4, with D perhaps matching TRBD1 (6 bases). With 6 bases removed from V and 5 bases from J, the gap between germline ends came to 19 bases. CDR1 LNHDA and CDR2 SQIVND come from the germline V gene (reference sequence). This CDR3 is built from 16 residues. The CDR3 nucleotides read TGTGCCAGTAGATACCTCGTCGGGGGGCTGAATGAAAAACTGTTTTTT. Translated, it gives CASRYLVGGLNEKLFF.

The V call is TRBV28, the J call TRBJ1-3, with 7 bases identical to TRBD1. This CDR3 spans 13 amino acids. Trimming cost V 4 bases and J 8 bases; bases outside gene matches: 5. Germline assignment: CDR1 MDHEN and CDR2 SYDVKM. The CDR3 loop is CASSSGQDYTIYF. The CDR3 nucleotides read TGTGCCAGCAGTTCAGGACAGGACTACACCATATATTTT.

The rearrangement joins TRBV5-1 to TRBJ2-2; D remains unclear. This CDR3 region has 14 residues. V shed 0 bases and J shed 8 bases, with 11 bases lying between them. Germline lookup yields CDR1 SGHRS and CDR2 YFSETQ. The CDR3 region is CASSLELARGELFF. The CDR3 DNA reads TGCGCCAGCAGCTTGGAACTGGCCAGGGGGGAGCTGTTTTTT.

CDR3 amino acids: CASKAGGAGTGELFF. CDR3 bases: TGCGCCAGCAAGGCCGGGGGGGCCGGTACCGGGGAGCTGTTTTTT. This chain links TRBV5-1 with TRBJ2-2; 8 nucleotides line up with TRBD2. The CDR3 spans 15 residues. V lost 6 bases to trimming and J lost 5 bases; unmatched junction nucleotides: 9. Germline CDR1 and CDR2: SGHRS and YFSETQ.

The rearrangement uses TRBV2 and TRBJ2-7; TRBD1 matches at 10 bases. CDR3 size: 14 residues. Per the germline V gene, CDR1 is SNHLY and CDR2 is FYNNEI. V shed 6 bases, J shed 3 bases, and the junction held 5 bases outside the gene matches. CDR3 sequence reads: CASSWDRGIYEQYF. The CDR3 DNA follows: TGTGCCAGCAGCTGGGACAGGGGAATCTACGAGCAGTACTTC.

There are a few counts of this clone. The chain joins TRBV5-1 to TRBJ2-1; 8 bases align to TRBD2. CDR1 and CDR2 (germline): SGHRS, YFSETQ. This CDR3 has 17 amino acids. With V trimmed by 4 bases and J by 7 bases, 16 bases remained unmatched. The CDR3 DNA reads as TGCGCCAGCAGCGTACCTCGGGTAGCGGGGAGCGGGAATGAGCAGTTCTTC. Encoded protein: CASSVPRVAGSGNEQFF. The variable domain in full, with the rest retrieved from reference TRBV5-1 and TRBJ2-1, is KAGVTQTPRYLIKTRGQQVTLSCSPISGHRSVSWYQQTPGQGLQFLFEYFSETQRNKGNFPGRFSGRQFSNSRSEMNVSTLELGDSALYLCASSVPRVAGSGNEQFFGPGTRLTVL.

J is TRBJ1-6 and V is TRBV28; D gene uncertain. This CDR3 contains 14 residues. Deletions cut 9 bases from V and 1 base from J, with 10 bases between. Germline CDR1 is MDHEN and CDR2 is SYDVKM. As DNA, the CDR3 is TGTGCCAGTGAGGCGGGGTCCTATAATTCACCCCTCCACTTT. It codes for CASEAGSYNSPLHF. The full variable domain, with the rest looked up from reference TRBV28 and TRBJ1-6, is DVKVTQSSRYLVKRTGEKVFLECVQDMDHENMFWYRQDPGLGLRLIYFSYDVKMKEKGDIPEGYSVSREKKERFSLILESASTNQTSMYLCASEAGSYNSPLHFGNGTRLTVT.

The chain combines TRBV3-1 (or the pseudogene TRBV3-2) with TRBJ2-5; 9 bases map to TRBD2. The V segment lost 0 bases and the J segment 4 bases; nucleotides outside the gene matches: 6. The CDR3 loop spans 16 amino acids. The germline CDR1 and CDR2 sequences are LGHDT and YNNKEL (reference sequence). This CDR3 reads CASSQDLAGAGETQYF. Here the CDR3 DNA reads TGTGCCAGCAGCCAAGATTTAGCGGGGGCAGGAGAGACCCAGTACTTC.

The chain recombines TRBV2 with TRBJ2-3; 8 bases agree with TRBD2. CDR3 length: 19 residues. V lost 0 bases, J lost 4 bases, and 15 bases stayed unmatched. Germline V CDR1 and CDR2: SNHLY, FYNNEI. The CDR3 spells CASSEALPGGPSYADTQYF. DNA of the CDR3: TGTGCCAGCAGTGAAGCGCTTCCGGGAGGGCCTTCTTACGCAGATACGCAGTATTTT.